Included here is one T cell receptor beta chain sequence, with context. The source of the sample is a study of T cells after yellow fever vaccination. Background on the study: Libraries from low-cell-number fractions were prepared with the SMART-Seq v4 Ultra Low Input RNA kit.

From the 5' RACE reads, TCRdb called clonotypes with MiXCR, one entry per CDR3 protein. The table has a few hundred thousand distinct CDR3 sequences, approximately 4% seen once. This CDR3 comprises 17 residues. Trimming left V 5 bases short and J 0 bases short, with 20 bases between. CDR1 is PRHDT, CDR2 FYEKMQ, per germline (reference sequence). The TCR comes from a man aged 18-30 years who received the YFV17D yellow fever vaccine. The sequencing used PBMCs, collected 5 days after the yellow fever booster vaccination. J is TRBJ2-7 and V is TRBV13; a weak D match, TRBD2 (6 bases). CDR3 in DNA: TGTGCCAGCAGCCTCATGAAACGGGGGATGCACTCCTACGAGCAGTACGTC. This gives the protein CASSLMKRGMHSYEQYV.